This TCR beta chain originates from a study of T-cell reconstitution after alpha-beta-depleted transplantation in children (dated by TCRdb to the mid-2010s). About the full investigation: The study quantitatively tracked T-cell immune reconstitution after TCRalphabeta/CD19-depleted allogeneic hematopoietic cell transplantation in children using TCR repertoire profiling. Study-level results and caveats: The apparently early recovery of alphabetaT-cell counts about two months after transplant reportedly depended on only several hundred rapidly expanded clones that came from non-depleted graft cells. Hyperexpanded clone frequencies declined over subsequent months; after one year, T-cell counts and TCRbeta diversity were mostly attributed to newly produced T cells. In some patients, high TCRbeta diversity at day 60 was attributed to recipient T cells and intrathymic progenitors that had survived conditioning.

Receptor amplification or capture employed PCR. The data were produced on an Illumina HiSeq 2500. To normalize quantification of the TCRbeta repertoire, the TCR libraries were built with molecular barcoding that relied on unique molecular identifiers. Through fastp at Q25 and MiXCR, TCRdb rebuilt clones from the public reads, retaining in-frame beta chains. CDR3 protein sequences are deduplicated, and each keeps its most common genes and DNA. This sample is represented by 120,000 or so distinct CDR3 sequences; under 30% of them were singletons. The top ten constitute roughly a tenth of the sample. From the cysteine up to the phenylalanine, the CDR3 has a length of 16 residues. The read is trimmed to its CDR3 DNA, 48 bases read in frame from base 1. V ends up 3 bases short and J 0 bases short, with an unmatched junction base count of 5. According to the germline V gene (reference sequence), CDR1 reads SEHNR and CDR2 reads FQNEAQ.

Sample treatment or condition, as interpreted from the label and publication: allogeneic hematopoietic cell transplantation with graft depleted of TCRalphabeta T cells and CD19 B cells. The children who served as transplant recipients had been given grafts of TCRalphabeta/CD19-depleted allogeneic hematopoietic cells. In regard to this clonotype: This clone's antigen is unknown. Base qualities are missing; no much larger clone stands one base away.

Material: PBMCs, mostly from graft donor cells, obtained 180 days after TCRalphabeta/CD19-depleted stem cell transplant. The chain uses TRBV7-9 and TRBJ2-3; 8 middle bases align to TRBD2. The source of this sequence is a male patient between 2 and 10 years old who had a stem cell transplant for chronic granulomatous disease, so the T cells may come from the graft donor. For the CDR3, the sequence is CASSFWLAGSTDTQYF. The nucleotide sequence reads TGTGCCAGCAGCTTTTGGCTAGCGGGCAGCACAGATACGCAGTATTTT.